One and the same sample provided the 31 T cell receptor beta chains below, sequenced in a study of blood T cell repertoires in COVID-19 (dated by TCRdb to about 2020). Receptor amplification or capture employed the immunoSEQ multiplex PCR assay. Entries here come from immuneACCESS through TCRdb and include only in-frame sequences with V and J called. Some clones fail to appear in such tables; in the studies checked, an unresolved V gene covers under half of the shortfall, and the cause of the remainder is unknown. The sample table holds approximately 330,000 clones, of which 87% were seen once. Together, the top ten hold around 9.9% of the sample. The material sequenced was peripheral blood. These receptors were taken from a man aged 30 to 39 with COVID-19, enrolled during active disease.

This clone was detected many times. V usage is TRBV21-1 and J usage is TRBJ1-5; the table's D call, TRBD1, was not checked against the DNA. TRBV21-1 is given as a pseudogene. This CDR3 contains 16 residues. The CDR3 sequence: CASSPPGGTGNQPQHF. CDR3 DNA: TGTGCCAGCAGCCCCCCGGGAGGGACAGGGAATCAGCCCCAGCATTTT.

The chain has TRBV6-5 and TRBJ2-7; no reliable D call. Trimming pared 6 bases from V and 4 bases from J, leaving 13 bases between. CDR3 length equals 13 residues. Germline CDR1 MNHEY, CDR2 SVGAGI. In DNA form, the CDR3 reads TGTGCCAGCAGAGTCAGTACCAGGTACGAGCAGTACTTC. It specifies CASRVSTRYEQYF.

The genes are TRBV5-6 and TRBJ2-1, with D perhaps TRBD1 (8 bases). There are 13 residues in the CDR3. Trimming shortened V by 2 bases and J by 7 bases, and 10 bases separated the two germline ends. Germline assignment: CDR1 SGHDT and CDR2 YYEEEE. CDR3 coding DNA: TGTGCCAGCAGCTTACAGGGGGGGAATGAGCAGTTCTTC. Translating it yields CASSLQGGNEQFF. The full variable domain, in which reference TRBV5-6 and TRBJ2-1 provide the parts outside the CDR3, is DAGVTQSPTHLIKTRGQQVTLRCSPKSGHDTVSWYQQALGQGPQFIFQYYEEEERQRGNFPDRFSGHQFPNYSSELNVNALLLGDSALYLCASSLQGGNEQFFGPGTRLTVL.

This clone was counted only a few times. This chain links TRBV4-2 with TRBJ2-7; D gene uncertain. This CDR3 spans 14 amino acids. Trimming left V 0 bases short and J 3 bases short, with 9 bases between. Germline-derived CDR1 and CDR2 are LGHNA and YNFKEQ. CDR3 DNA: TGTGCCAGCAGCCAAGATCGCTACCTCTACGAGCAGTACTTC. Amino acid sequence: CASSQDRYLYEQYF.

The V and J genes are TRBV2 and TRBJ2-7; the D gene is possibly TRBD2 (5 bases). In germline, CDR1 is SNHLY, CDR2 FYNNEI. The CDR3 covers 13 residues. V lost 6 bases to trimming and J lost 2 bases, with 11 bases between them. The CDR3 region is CASRGSTAYEQYF. The CDR3 nucleotides read TGTGCCAGCAGGGGGAGCACGGCCTACGAGCAGTACTTC.

The chain joins TRBV15 to TRBJ2-7; D possibly corresponds to TRBD1 (6 bases). The CDR3 is 13 amino acids. From germline, CDR1 is LNHNV and CDR2 YYDKDF (reference sequence). V dropped 8 bases and J dropped 5 bases, with 16 bases sitting between them. The CDR3 reads CATADSWSNEQYF. CDR3 in DNA: TGTGCCACCGCGGACAGCTGGTCCAACGAGCAGTACTTC.

The chain combines TRBV6-2 or TRBV6-3 with TRBJ1-5; 12 bases align to TRBD1. This CDR3 comprises 14 residues. Looked up from germline, CDR1 is MNHEY and CDR2 is SVGEGT. V lost 5 bases and J lost 6; bases outside the gene matches: 2. The CDR3 loop is CASSGTGGGQPQHF. The DNA of the CDR3 is TGTGCCAGCAGTGGGACAGGGGGCGGTCAGCCCCAGCATTTT.

V is TRBV7-2 and J is TRBJ1-5; no clear D. CDR1 is SGHTA and CDR2 is FQGNSA in the germline V gene. Trimming pared 3 bases from V and 9 bases from J, leaving 12 bases between. The CDR3 totals 13 residues. The CDR3 DNA reads TGTGCCAGCAGCTTTGGGTGGAGCGGGCCCCAGCATTTT. As protein: CASSFGWSGPQHF.

The genes are TRBV19 and TRBJ1-5; a possible D gene is TRBD1 (5 bases). This CDR3 is built from 15 residues. V lost 5 bases to trimming and J lost 5 bases, with 16 bases between them. CDR1 and CDR2 (germline): LNHDA, SQIVND (reference sequence). CDR3 nucleotides: TGTGCCAGTAGTCCCGGGACTGCTGGACATCAGCCCCAGCATTTT. It specifies CASSPGTAGHQPQHF.

CDR3 in DNA: TGTGCCAGCAGCGTAGAAACAGTCCCCTCTGGAAACACCATATATTTT. Translation: CASSVETVPSGNTIYF. The rearrangement uses TRBV9 and TRBJ1-3; D uncertain. The CDR3 length is 16 residues. Trimming removed 0 bases at V and 0 bases at J, with 10 bases between. Germline V gene lookup returns CDR1 SGDLS and CDR2 YYNGEE.

The chain recombines TRBV9 with TRBJ2-1; 11 nucleotides align to TRBD1. The V gene end was trimmed by 5 bases and the J gene end by 7 bases; junction bases not matched to a gene: 5. The CDR3 spans 14 residues. CDR1 is SGDLS, CDR2 YYNGEE, per germline. The CDR3 is CASSYRDRGNEQFF. CDR3 nucleotides: TGTGCCAGCAGTTATAGGGACAGGGGGAATGAGCAGTTCTTC.

The CDR3 nucleotides are TGTGCCAGTAGTCCGCGAGCGGCTCAACCCTACGAGCAGTACTTC. Protein: CASSPRAAQPYEQYF. This rearrangement joins TRBV19 to TRBJ2-7, with D perhaps matching TRBD2 (5 bases). CDR1 and CDR2 (germline): LNHDA, SQIVND (reference sequence). With 5 bases removed from V and 2 bases from J, the gap between germline ends came to 16 bases. The CDR3 is 15 residues long.

CDR3 loop: CASSINGVTEAFF. The CDR3 DNA reads as TGTGCCAGTAGTATAAACGGAGTCACTGAAGCTTTCTTT. V is TRBV19 and J is TRBJ1-1, with D uncertain. Trimming took off 2 bases at V and 4 bases at J, with 8 bases between the two ends. The CDR3 is 13 amino acids. Germline V gene data show CDR1 as LNHDA and CDR2 as SQIVND (reference sequence).

The rearrangement uses TRBV18 and TRBJ2-2; the D is unclear. Germline V gene sequence: CDR1 KGHSH, CDR2 LQKENI. This CDR3 comprises 14 residues. V was cut by 3 bases and J by 5 bases, with 10 bases left in between. The CDR3 nucleotides are TGTGCCAGCTCACCGGAGCTAAATACCGGGGAGCTGTTTTTT. The encoded protein is CASSPELNTGELFF.

The V call is TRBV5-6, the J call TRBJ1-1; 11 bases fit TRBD1. CDR3 length: 15 amino acids. Germline V gene data show CDR1 as SGHDT and CDR2 as YYEEEE. V was pared by 4 bases and J by 4 bases, with 6 bases of the junction left unmatched. This chain's CDR3 is CASSRTGGAPTEAFF. CDR3 nucleotide sequence: TGTGCCAGCAGCCGGACAGGGGGCGCCCCCACTGAAGCTTTCTTT.

The J gene is TRBJ2-1, the V gene TRBV6-2 or TRBV6-3, with TRBD2 identical over 8 bases. The J segment lost 8 bases and the V segment lost 1 base, leaving 13 bases of the junction unmatched. The CDR3 totals 17 residues. Germline CDR1 reads MNHEY; CDR2 reads SVGEGT. As DNA, the CDR3 is TGTGCCAGCAGTTACTGGGGAGACGGCGGGAGGCACGATGAGCAGTTCTTC. Its translation: CASSYWGDGGRHDEQFF.

The chain joins TRBV7-2 to TRBJ2-2, with TRBD2 matching over 11 bases. V was pared by 5 bases and J by 7 bases, with 6 bases of the junction left unmatched. Germline CDR1 is SGHTA and CDR2 is FQGNSA. This CDR3 spans 15 amino acids. Here the CDR3 reads CASSPLSGRGGELFF. CDR3 coding DNA: TGTGCCAGCAGCCCCCTTAGCGGGAGGGGCGGGGAGCTGTTTTTT.

This rearrangement joins TRBV5-1 to TRBJ2-7; D unresolved. Trimming cost V 2 bases and J 5 bases, with 5 bases left between them. Germline CDR1 reads SGHRS; CDR2 reads YFSETQ. This CDR3 comprises 11 residues. The CDR3: CASSLRDEQYF. The CDR3 DNA reads TGCGCCAGCAGCTTACGAGACGAGCAGTACTTC.

This chain connects TRBV27 to TRBJ1-3, with 7 bases identical to TRBD1. Germline trimming cut 1 base from V and 3 bases from J; bases unmatched to any gene: 3. The CDR3 length is 15 residues. Per the germline V gene, CDR1 is MNHEY and CDR2 is SMNVEV (reference sequence). CDR3 in DNA: TGTGCCAGCAGTTTATGGGCAGGGGGTGGAAACACCATATATTTT. It encodes CASSLWAGGGNTIYF.

Here the CDR3 DNA reads TGTGCCAGCAGAAACTCCGGGACAGGGGACTACGAGCAGTACTTC. Translating it yields CASRNSGTGDYEQYF. The rearrangement joins TRBV6-5 to TRBJ2-7; 10 bases are a match to TRBD1. Germline V gives CDR1 MNHEY, CDR2 SVGAGI. The CDR3 contains 15 residues. The V segment lost 6 bases and the J segment 3 bases; nucleotides outside the gene matches: 8.

This clone was recorded a few times. J is TRBJ1-5 and V is TRBV4-3; TRBD1 agrees at 9 bases. J gave up 6 bases and V 4 bases, and 4 bases lay outside the gene matches. Germline CDR1 reads LGHNA; CDR2 reads YSLEER. The CDR3 totals 14 residues. This chain's CDR3 is CASSPDRGAQPQHF. The DNA of the CDR3 is TGCGCCAGCAGCCCGGACAGGGGAGCTCAGCCCCAGCATTTT.

The table lists this clone with a few counts. This sequence joins TRBV10-2 and TRBJ2-7; maybe TRBD1 (7 bases). V was cut by 7 bases and J by 5 bases, with 12 bases left in between. The germline V gene has CDR1 WSHSY and CDR2 SAAADI. This CDR3 is built from 12 residues. Here the CDR3 reads CASTQGGHEQYF. The DNA of the CDR3 is TGCGCCAGCACCCAGGGGGGCCACGAGCAGTACTTC.

The CDR3 spells CASSLVAGHEKLFF. The CDR3, as DNA: TGTGCCAGCAGTTTAGTGGCAGGGCATGAAAAACTGTTTTTT. The chain joins TRBV28 to TRBJ1-4; a possible D gene is TRBD1 (5 bases). The length of the CDR3 is 14 residues. V was cut by 2 bases and J by 6 bases, with 10 bases left in between. Germline-derived CDR1 and CDR2 are MDHEN and SYDVKM.

This chain uses TRBV19 with TRBJ2-6, with 9 nucleotides matching TRBD1. The CDR3 loop spans 22 amino acids. Germline CDR1 LNHDA, CDR2 SQIVND (reference sequence). The junction had 17 bases not matched to a gene; V was cut back by 0 bases and J by 2 bases. CDR3 in amino acids: CASSIEPRRDRDLGPGANVLTF. DNA for the CDR3: TGTGCCAGTAGTATAGAGCCCAGGAGGGACAGGGATCTTGGTCCTGGGGCCAACGTCCTGACTTTC.

This chain connects TRBV7-9 to TRBJ1-2; 7 bases are a match to TRBD1. There are 15 residues in the CDR3. Per germline, CDR1 SEHNR and CDR2 FQNEAQ (reference sequence). The ends lost 5 bases at V and 3 bases at J; junction bases unmatched: 9. The CDR3 region has the DNA TGTGCCAGCAGCCCGACAGGGTTGGCGGACTATGGCTACACCTTC. This codes for CASSPTGLADYGYTF.

The chain has TRBV7-2 and TRBJ1-1; the match to TRBD1 covers 7 bases. V dropped 7 bases and J dropped 3; count of bases not matched to a gene: 14. CDR3 size: 16 residues. CDR1 SGHTA and CDR2 FQGNSA come from the germline V gene. The CDR3 is CASTPPDITGDTEAFF. The DNA of the CDR3 is TGTGCCAGCACCCCCCCAGATATTACAGGGGACACTGAAGCTTTCTTT.

The gene calls are TRBV5-4 and TRBJ2-7; TRBD1 aligns across 7 bases. Germline V gene data show CDR1 as SGHNT and CDR2 as YYREEE (reference sequence). The CDR3 extends over 17 amino acids. V shed 2 bases, J shed 8 bases, and the junction held 19 bases outside the gene matches. In DNA form, the CDR3 reads TGTGCCAGCAGCTTTTCTCCGGGGACAGACGTACCCCACCAGCAGTACTTC. The encoded protein is CASSFSPGTDVPHQQYF.

J is TRBJ1-4 and V is TRBV7-3, with 10 bases lining up with TRBD1. CDR1 is SGHTA and CDR2 is FQGTGA in the germline V gene. This CDR3 comprises 16 residues. V lost 5 bases and J lost 5; bases outside the gene matches: 8. The chain's CDR3 is CASSPQGQGVNEKLFF. As DNA, the CDR3 is TGTGCCAGCAGCCCGCAAGGACAGGGGGTAAATGAAAAACTGTTTTTT.

The genes are TRBV7-8 and TRBJ2-7; 11 bases map to TRBD2. The CDR3 length is 16 residues. The trim removed 0 bases at V and 3 bases at J, leaving 4 bases unmatched. Looked up from germline, CDR1 is SGHVS and CDR2 is FQNEAQ. The CDR3 DNA reads as TGTGCCAGCAGCTTAGCGCCTAGCGGGAGGCGCTACGAGCAGTACTTC. Translating it yields CASSLAPSGRRYEQYF.

This clone appeared once. Other DNA sequences within the sample encode an identical CDR3. The CDR3 loop is CASSWTGGNQPQHF. The CDR3 bases are TGTGCCAGCAGTTGGACCGGGGGGAATCAGCCCCAGCATTTT. The chain uses TRBV2 and TRBJ1-5, with a possible D match to TRBD1 (5 bases). Trimming removed 5 bases from V and 4 bases from J, with 12 bases in between. The length of the CDR3 is 14 residues. Germline values: CDR1 SNHLY, CDR2 FYNNEI.

V and J are TRBV27 and TRBJ1-4, with D possibly matching TRBD1 (6 bases). The ends were cut back, 8 bases at V and 4 bases at J, with 14 bases in the middle. CDR1 is MNHEY, CDR2 SMNVEV, per germline (reference sequence). The CDR3 has 14 residues. The CDR3 DNA is TGTGCCAGCGGAGACAGGAGTGGTAATGAAAAACTGTTTTTT. Protein product: CASGDRSGNEKLFF.